This TCR beta chain was profiled in a study of brain T cells in children with intractable seizures. Sequenced by immunoSEQ multiplex PCR; TCRdb stores in-frame clones only, minus some. This table has 60,000 to 85,000 clones, 90% to 95% appearing once. This clone was recorded once. The junction had 5 bases not matched to a gene; V was cut back by 5 bases and J by 6 bases. The CDR3 covers 13 residues. Germline CDR1 MNHNY, CDR2 SVGAGI (reference sequence). This specimen was peripheral blood, taken at surgery. This clonotype originated in a boy under two years old with tuberous sclerosis and intractable seizures. This sequence joins TRBV6-6 and TRBJ2-7; 9 nucleotides match TRBD1. This CDR3 is CASSPGTGLEQYF. For the CDR3, the DNA is TGTGCCAGCAGTCCAGGGACAGGGCTCGAGCAGTACTTC.